This note documents a single T cell receptor beta chain sequence. This sample is drawn from a study of OX40 agonist ivuxolimab in advanced cancers. Repertoires were generated with immunoSEQ multiplex PCR, while TCRdb's copy carries only in-frame clones and drops some. The sample has about 24,000 clones, almost 80% seen once. Trimming took off 0 bases at V and 5 bases at J, with 4 bases between the two ends. Germline CDR1 reads LNHNV; CDR2 reads YYDKDF (reference sequence). The length of the CDR3 is 12 residues. Sampling of blood occurred at baseline, cycle 4 day 1, and cycle 7 day 1. This chain connects TRBV15 to TRBJ2-5; D unclear. This receptor was taken from an adult with an advanced solid tumor such as melanoma, head and neck, liver or kidney cancer. Sample: CD4+ or CD8+ T cells sorted from blood, taken in a trial of the OX40 agonist ivuxolimab. The CDR3 sequence is CATSRDVETQYF. CDR3 coding DNA: TGTGCCACCAGCAGAGATGTCGAGACCCAGTACTTC.